Following are 32 T cell receptor beta chains from one sample sequenced in a study of T cells in Graves' hyperthyroidism and ophthalmopathy. What was amplified from RNA transcripts were TCR beta CDR3 regions. The HTBI primer set drove a first-round RT-PCR of the TCR CDR3. TCRdb re-called the multiplex PCR reads with MiXCR, one entry per CDR3 protein. Here the sample spans more than 350,000 distinct CDR3 sequences, 14% being singletons. Specimen: blood. These receptors came from a woman aged 25 to 39 with Graves' ophthalmopathy.

This clonotype was observed many times. This chain connects TRBV7-2 to TRBJ1-5; the match to TRBD1 covers 9 bases. The CDR3 spans 16 residues. The trim removed 4 bases at V and 1 base at J, leaving 5 bases unmatched. CDR1 SGHTA and CDR2 FQGNSA come from the germline V gene. CDR3 residues: CASSYPTGGSNQPQHF. The CDR3, as DNA: TGTGCCAGCAGCTACCCGACAGGGGGAAGCAATCAGCCCCAGCATTTT.

In this sample, this clonotype turned up many times. The chain uses TRBV24-1 and TRBJ2-2; a weak D match, TRBD1 (6 bases). Between the trimmed V and J ends, which lost 9 bases and 8 bases, there was a span of 15 bases. Germline CDR1 and CDR2: KGHDR and SFDVKD. The CDR3 runs 13 residues. CDR3 sequence: CATADSPAGELFF. The CDR3 DNA reads TGTGCCACCGCGGACAGCCCTGCTGGGGAGCTGTTTTTT.

This clonotype was observed a few times. The V gene is TRBV11-2, the J gene TRBJ2-1; 10 bases agree with TRBD2. Germline CDR1 is SGHAT and CDR2 is FQNNGV. The trim removed 1 base at V and 10 bases at J, leaving 10 bases unmatched. The CDR3 is 16 residues long. CDR3 sequence reads: CASSLVGSGRLGEQFF. Here the CDR3 DNA reads TGTGCCAGCAGCTTAGTAGGTAGCGGGAGGTTGGGGGAGCAGTTCTTC.

A note on this clonotype: A much more abundant neighbour one base away suggests this may be a read error. This chain joins TRBV29-1 and TRBJ2-6; D possibly corresponds to TRBD2 (6 bases). V lost 5 bases and J 6 bases, leaving 14 bases between the germline ends. Looked up from germline, CDR1 is SQVTM and CDR2 is ANQGSEA. This CDR3 has 14 amino acids. The CDR3 DNA reads as TGCAGCGTTCGGGGGTTGGCTGTGGCCAACGTCCTGACTTTC. Its protein product is CSVRGLAVANVLTF.

This clonotype was seen many times. This chain joins TRBV5-6 and TRBJ2-5, with D perhaps matching TRBD2 (5 bases). With 4 bases removed from V and 3 bases from J, the gap between germline ends came to 16 bases. The CDR3 has 15 amino acids. CDR1 is SGHDT and CDR2 is YYEEEE in the germline V gene. The CDR3 region has the DNA TGTGCCAGCAGCAGTAAACCGGGGTTAGAAGAGACCCAGTACTTC. Translation: CASSSKPGLEETQYF.

This clonotype came up many times. The gene calls are TRBV27 and TRBJ2-7, with 7 bases fitting TRBD1. Trimming removed 5 bases from V and 1 base from J; junction bases left unmatched: 8. CDR3 size: 15 residues. Germline V gene lookup returns CDR1 MNHEY and CDR2 SMNVEV (reference sequence). CDR3 protein: CASSLQGRASYEQYF. The CDR3 DNA reads TGTGCCAGCAGTCTACAGGGGAGAGCTTCCTACGAGCAGTACTTC.

This clonotype was picked up a small number of times. Being one base from a much bigger clone, this may be a read error. The V and J genes are TRBV7-3 and TRBJ1-1, with unresolved D. From germline, CDR1 is SGHTA and CDR2 FQGTGA. Trimming removed 3 bases from V and 0 bases from J, with 14 bases in between. CDR3 length: 16 amino acids. DNA of the CDR3: TGTGCCAGCAGCTTGGGGATAGGTGGTATGAACACTGAAGCTTTCTTT. Protein sequence: CASSLGIGGMNTEAFF.

Ten or more counts support this clonotype. V is TRBV4-1 and J is TRBJ1-2, with D possibly matching TRBD1 (6 bases). Germline-derived CDR1 and CDR2 are MGHRA and YSYEKL. This CDR3 comprises 15 residues. V was pared by 5 bases and J by 6 bases, with 19 bases between. The CDR3, as DNA: TGCGCCAGCAGCGCGCCCGATAACAGGGTGGATGGCTACACCTTC. It encodes CASSAPDNRVDGYTF.

This clonotype was picked up many times. The CDR3 nucleotides read TGTGCCAGCAGTGGCGACAGGGAAAATAACTATGGCTACACCTTC. Its translation: CASSGDRENNYGYTF. This chain joins TRBV2 and TRBJ1-2; 7 bases agree with TRBD1. The ends lost 4 bases at V and 1 base at J; junction bases unmatched: 6. In germline, CDR1 is SNHLY, CDR2 FYNNEI. The CDR3 sequence is 15 residues long.

The chain uses TRBV2 and TRBJ2-2; weak D call: TRBD2 (6 bases). V was shortened by 6 bases and J by 4 bases, with 18 bases between the two germline ends. The CDR3 is 16 residues long. CDR1 is SNHLY, CDR2 FYNNEI, per germline. CDR3: CASRATSPPVTGELFF. The CDR3 DNA sequence: TGTGCCAGCAGGGCTACTAGCCCCCCGGTCACCGGGGAGCTGTTTTTT.

This clonotype has a single count. The chain carries TRBV5-1 and TRBJ1-3; 8 nucleotides match TRBD1. The CDR3 extends over 16 amino acids. V dropped 4 bases and J dropped 0; count of bases not matched to a gene: 6. Germline V CDR1 and CDR2: SGHRS, YFSETQ. The CDR3 protein is CASSPGQVHSGNTIYF. CDR3 DNA sequence: TGCGCCAGCAGCCCGGGACAGGTGCACTCTGGAAACACCATATATTTT.

This clonotype has at least ten counts. J is TRBJ2-1 and V is TRBV3-1; the D is unclear. CDR3 length: 13 amino acids. Germline values: CDR1 LGHDT, CDR2 YNNKEL (reference sequence). V lost 1 base to trimming and J lost 10 bases, with 11 bases between them. Written as DNA, the CDR3 is TGTGCCAGCAGCCAAGTTACCGGGCGGGAGCAGTTCTTC. It yields the protein CASSQVTGREQFF.

V gene TRBV4-1 combines with J gene TRBJ1-2; a possible D gene is TRBD1 (6 bases). CDR1 is MGHRA and CDR2 is YSYEKL in the germline V gene. Trimming removed 6 bases from V and 4 bases from J, with 15 bases in between. This CDR3 is built from 14 residues. The CDR3 loop is CASRIPGAVYGYTF. DNA for the CDR3: TGCGCCAGCAGGATCCCAGGGGCCGTCTATGGCTACACCTTC.

Comment on this clonotype: Because it lacks the conserved phenylalanine or tryptophan at the end, this CDR3 is likely a read error. The gene calls are TRBV7-2 and TRBJ2-5; the D is unclear. Germline CDR1 reads SGHTA; CDR2 reads FQGNSA. CDR3 length: 13 amino acids. Trimming cost V 3 bases and J 2 bases, with 7 bases left between them. This CDR3 is CASSFSIQETQYI. CDR3 coding DNA: TGTGCCAGCAGCTTTAGCATACAAGAGACCCAGTACATC.

There are many counts of this clonotype. V gene TRBV4-2 combines with J gene TRBJ2-3; the match to TRBD2 covers 13 bases. Per the germline V gene, CDR1 is LGHNA and CDR2 is YNFKEQ. CDR3 length equals 16 residues. The V and J ends lost 1 base and 5 bases, in that order; junction bases with no gene match: 3. The CDR3 nucleotides read TGTGCCAGCAGCCAAGCGGGACTAGCGGGGCAAGATACGCAGTATTTT. Protein sequence: CASSQAGLAGQDTQYF.

This clonotype has at least ten counts. The CDR3 loop reads CASSYSKWTGPSLGYTF. CDR3 DNA: TGTGCCAGCAGTTACTCGAAATGGACAGGGCCCAGTCTAGGCTACACCTTC. This chain joins TRBV6-6 and TRBJ1-2, with 8 bases identical to TRBD1. The CDR3 is 17 residues long. With V trimmed by 0 bases and J by 8 bases, 14 bases remained unmatched. CDR1 MNHNY and CDR2 SVGAGI come from the germline V gene (reference sequence).

This clonotype was observed at least ten times. The chain recombines TRBV6-2 or TRBV6-3 with TRBJ1-1; weak D call: TRBD1 (6 bases). Looked up from germline, CDR1 is MNHEY and CDR2 is SVGEGT. Trimming removed 8 bases from V and 5 bases from J, with 24 bases in between. The CDR3 consists of 16 residues. This chain's CDR3 is CASHRNRDMLVTEAFF. Here the CDR3 DNA reads TGTGCCAGCCATCGAAACCGGGACATGTTAGTAACTGAAGCTTTCTTT.

V gene TRBV2 combines with J gene TRBJ1-2; 9 bases line up with TRBD1. This CDR3 region has 14 residues. The germline V gene has CDR1 SNHLY and CDR2 FYNNEI. Trimming took 5 bases from V and 8 from J; bases not matched to a gene: 9. The CDR3 region is CASSTGGRGGGYTF. CDR3 coding DNA: TGTGCCAGCAGTACAGGGGGCAGGGGAGGCGGCTACACCTTC.

The sample holds many counts of this clonotype. This chain connects TRBV2 to TRBJ1-2; D call uncertain. The CDR3 loop spans 16 amino acids. V was pared by 3 bases and J by 5 bases, with 19 bases between. Per germline, CDR1 SNHLY and CDR2 FYNNEI. The CDR3 nucleotides read TGTGCCAGCAGTGATCGAGTTAACCTCCCGCTTTATGGCTACACCTTC. Residues: CASSDRVNLPLYGYTF.

This clonotype has a handful of counts. The chain couples TRBV6-5 to TRBJ2-5, with D perhaps matching TRBD2 (5 bases). The germline V gene has CDR1 MNHEY and CDR2 SVGAGI. The V gene lost 0 bases and the J gene lost 5 bases, with 7 bases spanning the gap. This CDR3 comprises 13 residues. CDR3 bases: TGTGCCAGCAGTTACTCGGAGGAGGAGACCCAGTACTTC. Translating it yields CASSYSEEETQYF.

The sample holds many counts of this clonotype. The V and J genes are TRBV20-1 and TRBJ1-2; a weak D match, TRBD1 (5 bases). The CDR3 covers 13 residues. The V gene's germline CDR1 is DFQATT and CDR2 SNEGSKA (reference sequence). Deletions cut 4 bases from V and 0 bases from J, with 9 bases between. The CDR3 protein is CSATADTNYGYTF. In DNA, the CDR3 is TGCAGTGCTACCGCGGACACTAACTATGGCTACACCTTC.

This clonotype was recorded at least ten times. This chain connects TRBV20-1 to TRBJ1-1; D is undetermined. Between the trimmed V and J ends, which lost 4 bases and 0 bases, there was a span of 12 bases. CDR1 DFQATT and CDR2 SNEGSKA come from the germline V gene (reference sequence). This CDR3 region has 14 residues. CDR3: CSAKGGAMNTEAFF. As DNA, the CDR3 is TGCAGTGCTAAAGGCGGAGCAATGAACACTGAAGCTTTCTTT.

This clonotype came up many times. V and J are TRBV6-1 and TRBJ1-2; no firm D call. From germline, CDR1 is MNHNS and CDR2 SASEGT. The CDR3 contains 13 residues. Trimming took 6 bases from V and 3 from J, leaving 11 bases between them. CDR3 region: CASRNGKDYGYTF. The CDR3 DNA sequence: TGTGCCAGCAGGAATGGAAAGGACTATGGCTACACCTTC.

This clonotype was observed a few times. The chain joins TRBV2 to TRBJ2-3; no definite D call. The CDR3 runs to 14 residues. Germline-derived CDR1 and CDR2 are SNHLY and FYNNEI. V was trimmed by 7 bases and J by 0 bases, leaving 11 bases between them. For the CDR3, the DNA is TGTGCCAGCACGGCTCATTCTAGCACAGATACGCAGTATTTT. As protein: CASTAHSSTDTQYF.

This clonotype was seen repeatedly, ten times or more. The rearrangement uses TRBV11-2 and TRBJ2-5, with D uncertain. CDR3 length: 16 amino acids. CDR1 SGHAT and CDR2 FQNNGV come from the germline V gene. V lost 2 bases and J 4 bases, leaving 17 bases between the germline ends. CDR3 in amino acids: CASSLYSADWGETQYF. The DNA for the CDR3 is TGTGCCAGCAGCTTATACAGTGCAGATTGGGGAGAGACCCAGTACTTC.

This clonotype has ten or more counts. The chain is built from TRBV12-5 and TRBJ2-2, with D tentatively TRBD1 or TRBD2 (6 bases each). The germline gives CDR1 LGHNT, CDR2 FRNRAP. The CDR3 is 16 residues long. V was pared by 6 bases and J by 13 bases, with 27 bases between. The CDR3 nucleotides are TGTGCTAGTGGCCTCGGGGGTCAGGGGAAGGGCCGGGTGCTGTTTTTT. It codes for CASGLGGQGKGRVLFF.

This clonotype showed up many times. The V call is TRBV6-5, the J call TRBJ2-1; no definite D call. V was clipped by 4 bases and J by 3 bases, with 13 bases between them. CDR3 length: 15 amino acids. Looked up from germline, CDR1 is MNHEY and CDR2 is SVGAGI. CDR3 region: CASSFEQTLYNEQFF. CDR3 in DNA: TGTGCCAGCAGTTTCGAACAGACCCTCTACAATGAGCAGTTCTTC.

This clonotype was found many times. This chain links TRBV18 with TRBJ2-1; 7 nucleotides match TRBD1. The CDR3 runs 15 residues. J gave up 5 bases and V 3 bases, and 7 bases lay outside the gene matches. Germline V lookup: CDR1 KGHSH, CDR2 LQKENI. DNA of the CDR3: TGTGCCAGCTCACCCCTCGCCCAGGGGGACAATGAGCAGTTCTTC. Protein product: CASSPLAQGDNEQFF.

This clonotype was seen many times. Here the CDR3 DNA reads TGCGCCAGCAGCCCCAGGGGGCTGAACACCGGGGAGCTGTTTTTT. This translates into CASSPRGLNTGELFF. This chain joins TRBV4-1 and TRBJ2-2, with 8 bases lining up with TRBD1. Trimming took 4 bases from V and 1 from J; bases not matched to a gene: 2. CDR3 length: 15 residues. CDR1 MGHRA and CDR2 YSYEKL come from the germline V gene.

This clonotype has at least ten counts. The V and J genes are TRBV6-1 and TRBJ1-5, with D unclear. The CDR3 length is 15 residues. The ends were cut back, 6 bases at V and 1 base at J, with 13 bases in the middle. From germline, CDR1 is MNHNS and CDR2 SASEGT. The CDR3 coding sequence is TGTGCCAGCAGAAGATCCGTTCCCAGCAATCAGCCCCAGCATTTT. Translation gives CASRRSVPSNQPQHF.

The chain has TRBV9 and TRBJ2-6; a possible D gene is TRBD1 (6 bases). The CDR3 has 18 amino acids. Germline V gene sequence: CDR1 SGDLS, CDR2 YYNGEE. V was cut by 3 bases and J by 4 bases, with 20 bases left in between. CDR3 sequence: CASSEPRHTGTGANVLTF. CDR3 in DNA: TGTGCCAGCAGCGAGCCCCGTCACACAGGGACCGGGGCCAACGTCCTGACTTTC.

The sample holds many counts of this clonotype. The chain employs TRBV9 and TRBJ2-5; 8 positions agree with TRBD2. V lost 3 bases, J lost 4 bases, and 5 bases stayed unmatched. Germline values: CDR1 SGDLS, CDR2 YYNGEE. The CDR3 covers 14 residues. CDR3 nucleotide sequence: TGTGCCAGCAGCGCCGGGGGGGCCAGAGAGACCCAGTACTTC. This codes for CASSAGGARETQYF.